The entry that follows covers one TCR beta chain sequence. A junction boundary mismatches the germline segment, possibly from a read error. This record belongs to a study of CD8+CD57+ T cells in acquired aplastic anemia. About the research overall: Sorted CD4+ plus CD8+ cells gave DNA averaging roughly 2.9 ug.

Patients selected for sequencing had displayed CD8+CD57+ cell expansion by flow cytometry. Blood was sampled before the patients had received any therapy. The CDR3 totals 15 residues. The germline CDR1 and CDR2 sequences are SGHRS and YFSETQ. CDR3 and TCR beta VDJ profiling relied on genomic DNA as the template. TCRdb called the reads again in MiXCR, with one record for every CDR3 protein. This table has some 200,000 distinct CDR3 sequences, about half appearing once. V usage is TRBV5-1 and J usage is TRBJ1-5, with TRBD1 identical over 11 bases. Source material: sorted CD4+, CD8+, or CD8+CD57+ T cells (not recorded which) from PBMCs. The TCR was taken from a human donor with aplastic anemia. The CDR3 region is CASSAGTGGGQPQHF. The CDR3 nucleotides read TGTGCCAGCAGTGCCGGGACAGGGGGAGGGCAGCCCCAGCATTTT.